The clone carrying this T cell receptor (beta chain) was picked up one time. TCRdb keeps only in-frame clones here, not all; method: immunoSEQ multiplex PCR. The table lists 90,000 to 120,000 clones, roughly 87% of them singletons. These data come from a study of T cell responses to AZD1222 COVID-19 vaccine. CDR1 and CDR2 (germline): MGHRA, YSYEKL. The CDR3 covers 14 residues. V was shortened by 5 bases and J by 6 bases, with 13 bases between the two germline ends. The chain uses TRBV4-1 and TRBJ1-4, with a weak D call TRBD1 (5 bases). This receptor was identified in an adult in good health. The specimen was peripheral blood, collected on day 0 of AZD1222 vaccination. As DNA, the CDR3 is TGCGCCAGCAGCGCGACACCGGGGCATGAAAAACTGTTTTTT. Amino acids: CASSATPGHEKLFF.